The 5 T cell receptor beta chains in this list originate from one sample, sequenced in a study of a mutant IDH1 vaccine in newly diagnosed glioma. Method: immunoSEQ multiplex PCR; TCRdb's copy keeps in-frame clones and lacks some. The sample shows approximately 26,000 clones, 70% to 90% of them seen only once. No antigen has been assigned to these receptors. The time point is: week 5, during vaccination. In the vaccine, a single dose held 300 ug of the mutant IDH1 20-mer peptide, along with topical imiquimod. The sample consisted of PBMCs, taken from a glioma patient whose treatment included an IDH1 peptide vaccine. The receptors originated from a man aged 18 to 35 with glioma.

The chain combines TRBV10-2 with TRBJ1-1, with 7 bases aligning to TRBD1. Trimming removed 6 bases from V and 4 bases from J; junction bases left unmatched: 8. This CDR3 is built from 14 residues. Germline lookup yields CDR1 WSHSY and CDR2 SAAADI. CDR3 DNA: TGCGCCAGCAGGGAGACAGGGAGGTTCACTGAAGCTTTCTTT. Translated, it gives CASRETGRFTEAFF.

The V gene is TRBV6-5, the J gene TRBJ2-6; D is unclear. Trimming shortened V by 4 bases and J by 4 bases, and 14 bases separated the two germline ends. The CDR3 sequence is 16 residues long. CDR1 is MNHEY, CDR2 SVGAGI, per germline. CDR3 sequence reads: CASSFSAVRGANVLTF. CDR3 coding DNA: TGTGCCAGCAGTTTCTCCGCCGTCCGGGGGGCCAACGTCCTGACTTTC.

The genes are TRBV5-1 and TRBJ2-1, with 13 nucleotides matching TRBD2. This CDR3 has 20 amino acids. J gave up 2 bases and V 4 bases, and 15 bases lay outside the gene matches. Germline V gene sequence: CDR1 SGHRS, CDR2 YFSETQ. CDR3 loop: CASSPPGLAGVWYPYNEQFF. Written as DNA, the CDR3 is TGCGCCAGCAGCCCCCCCGGACTAGCGGGAGTATGGTACCCCTACAATGAGCAGTTCTTC.

The chain has TRBV30 and TRBJ1-4; D uncertain. V gave up 3 bases and J gave up 0 bases, with 8 bases separating them. Germline V lookup: CDR1 GTSNPN, CDR2 SVGIG (reference sequence). The CDR3 consists of 14 residues. The CDR3 sequence: CAWRVFATNEKLFF. The CDR3 nucleotides read TGTGCCTGGAGGGTATTTGCAACTAATGAAAAACTGTTTTTT.

The chain uses TRBV7-6 and TRBJ2-1; D is uncertain. V was clipped by 1 base and J by 5 bases, with 12 bases between them. Looked up from germline, CDR1 is SGHVS and CDR2 is FNYEAQ. This CDR3 region has 15 residues. CDR3 residues: CASSLDGGRHNEQFF. CDR3 nucleotides: TGTGCCAGCAGCTTAGACGGTGGGCGGCACAATGAGCAGTTCTTC.